Below, one TCR beta chain is given with its context. The antigen remains undetermined. The data are from a study of shared clonotypes between healthy human individuals. Generated by immunoSEQ multiplex PCR, the TCRdb table keeps only in-frame clones and is missing some. This sample yields about 2.4 million clones, of which approximately 92% are seen a single time; around 0.15% belongs to the top ten. General study findings and limits: Between four donors, naive CD4 clonotypes were shared at a level of around 5.1%. Non-shared clonotypes were found to have lower generation probabilities than the clonotypes that were shared by all four of the sorted-subset donors.

This CDR3 is 12 amino acids long. The germline CDR1 and CDR2 sequences are KGHSH and LQKENI. V lost 5 bases and J lost 0, with 5 bases in between. The CD4+ fraction was divided into a CD45RA+ naive subset and a CD45RA-negative memory subset. Sequencing was done on a sample of naive CD4+ T cells sorted from blood. Subset in this sample: CD45RA+ positively selected. The rearrangement links TRBV18 to TRBJ2-7; D is uncertain. The origin of this receptor is a man younger than 35 in good health. CDR3 coding DNA: TGTGCCAGCTCAAAATCCTCCTACGAGCAGTACTTC. It specifies CASSKSSYEQYF.